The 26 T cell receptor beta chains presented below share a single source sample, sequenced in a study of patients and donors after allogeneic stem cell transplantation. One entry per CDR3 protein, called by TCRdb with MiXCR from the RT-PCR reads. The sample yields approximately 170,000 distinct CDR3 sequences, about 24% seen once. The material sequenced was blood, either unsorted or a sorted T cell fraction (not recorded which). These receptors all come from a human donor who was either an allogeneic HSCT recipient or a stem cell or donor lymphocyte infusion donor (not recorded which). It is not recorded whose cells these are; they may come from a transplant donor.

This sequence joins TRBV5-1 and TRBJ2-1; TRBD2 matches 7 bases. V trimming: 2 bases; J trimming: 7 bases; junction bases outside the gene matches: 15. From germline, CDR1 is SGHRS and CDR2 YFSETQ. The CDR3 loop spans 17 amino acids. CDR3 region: CASSFGAWTRSQNEQFF. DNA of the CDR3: TGCGCCAGCAGCTTTGGAGCATGGACTAGGAGTCAAAATGAGCAGTTCTTC.

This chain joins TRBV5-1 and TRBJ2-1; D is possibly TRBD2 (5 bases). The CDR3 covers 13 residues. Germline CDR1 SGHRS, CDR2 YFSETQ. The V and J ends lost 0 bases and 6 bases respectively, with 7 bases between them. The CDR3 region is CASSLGTFNEQFF. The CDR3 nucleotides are TGCGCCAGCAGCTTGGGGACTTTCAATGAGCAGTTCTTC.

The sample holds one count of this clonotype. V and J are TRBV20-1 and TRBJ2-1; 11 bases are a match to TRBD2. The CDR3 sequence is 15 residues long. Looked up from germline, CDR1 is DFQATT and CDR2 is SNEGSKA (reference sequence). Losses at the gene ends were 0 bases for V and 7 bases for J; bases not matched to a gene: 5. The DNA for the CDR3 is TGCAGTGCTAGAGATCTCCTAGCGGGGGGAAATGAGCAGTTCTTC. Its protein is CSARDLLAGGNEQFF.

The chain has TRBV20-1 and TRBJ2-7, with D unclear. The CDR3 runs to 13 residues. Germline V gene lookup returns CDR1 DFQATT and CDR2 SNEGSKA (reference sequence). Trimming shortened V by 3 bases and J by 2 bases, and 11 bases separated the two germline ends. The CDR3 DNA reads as TGCAGTGCTAGCCGTCTGCCTCCCTACGAGCAGTACTTC. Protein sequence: CSASRLPPYEQYF.

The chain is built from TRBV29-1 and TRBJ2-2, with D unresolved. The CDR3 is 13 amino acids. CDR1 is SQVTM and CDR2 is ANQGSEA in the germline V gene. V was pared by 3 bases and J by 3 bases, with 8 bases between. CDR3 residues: CSVDGLDTGELFF. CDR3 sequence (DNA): TGCAGCGTTGATGGGCTCGACACCGGGGAGCTGTTTTTT.

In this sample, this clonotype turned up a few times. CDR3 sequence (DNA): TGTGCCAGCAGTCTGGGCAGGGCACACAATCAGCCCCAGCATTTT. Its protein product is CASSLGRAHNQPQHF. The J gene is TRBJ1-5, the V gene TRBV12-3 or TRBV12-4, with D possibly matching TRBD1 (5 bases). This CDR3 has 15 residues. The V end was cut by 5 bases, the J end by 3 bases, with 14 bases between.

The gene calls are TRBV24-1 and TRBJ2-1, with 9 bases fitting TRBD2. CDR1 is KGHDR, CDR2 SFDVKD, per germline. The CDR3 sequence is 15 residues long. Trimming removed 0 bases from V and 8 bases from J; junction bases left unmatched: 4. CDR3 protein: CATSDLAGGLDEQFF. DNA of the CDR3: TGTGCCACCAGTGATTTGGCGGGGGGGTTGGATGAGCAGTTCTTC.

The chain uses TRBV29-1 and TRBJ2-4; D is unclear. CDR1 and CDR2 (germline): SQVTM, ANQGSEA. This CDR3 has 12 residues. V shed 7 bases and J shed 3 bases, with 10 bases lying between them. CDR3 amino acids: CSAQDNKNIQYF. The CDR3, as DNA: TGCAGCGCCCAAGACAACAAAAACATTCAGTACTTC.

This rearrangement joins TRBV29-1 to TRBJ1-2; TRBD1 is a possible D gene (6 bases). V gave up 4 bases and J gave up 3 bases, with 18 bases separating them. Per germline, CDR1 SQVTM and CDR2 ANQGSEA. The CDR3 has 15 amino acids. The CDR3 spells CSVVRGEGGDYGYTF. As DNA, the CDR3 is TGCAGCGTTGTGCGCGGTGAGGGGGGGGACTATGGCTACACCTTC.

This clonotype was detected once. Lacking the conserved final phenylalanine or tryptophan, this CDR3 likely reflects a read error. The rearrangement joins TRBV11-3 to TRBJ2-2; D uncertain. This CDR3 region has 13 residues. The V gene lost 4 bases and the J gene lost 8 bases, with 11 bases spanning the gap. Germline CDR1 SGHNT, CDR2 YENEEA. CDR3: CASSSPTRGELFL. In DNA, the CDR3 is TGTGCCAGCAGCTCGCCGACTCGGGGGGAGCTGTTTTTA.

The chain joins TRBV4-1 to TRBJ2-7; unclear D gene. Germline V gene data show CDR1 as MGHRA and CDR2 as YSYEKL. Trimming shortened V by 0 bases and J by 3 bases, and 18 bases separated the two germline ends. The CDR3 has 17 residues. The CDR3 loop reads CASSQDPSTDLHYEQYF. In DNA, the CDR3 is TGCGCCAGCAGCCAAGATCCCAGCACAGACTTACACTACGAGCAGTACTTC.

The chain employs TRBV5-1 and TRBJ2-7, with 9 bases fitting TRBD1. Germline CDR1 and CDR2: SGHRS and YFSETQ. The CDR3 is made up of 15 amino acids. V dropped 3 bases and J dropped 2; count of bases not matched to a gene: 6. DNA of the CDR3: TGCGCCAGCAGCTGGGGACAGGGTCCCACCTACGAGCAGTACTTC. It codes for CASSWGQGPTYEQYF. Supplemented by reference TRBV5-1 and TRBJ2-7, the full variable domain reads KAGVTQTPRYLIKTRGQQVTLSCSPISGHRSVSWYQQTPGQGLQFLFEYFSETQRNKGNFPGRFSGRQFSNSRSEMNVSTLELGDSALYLCASSWGQGPTYEQYFGPGTRLTVT.

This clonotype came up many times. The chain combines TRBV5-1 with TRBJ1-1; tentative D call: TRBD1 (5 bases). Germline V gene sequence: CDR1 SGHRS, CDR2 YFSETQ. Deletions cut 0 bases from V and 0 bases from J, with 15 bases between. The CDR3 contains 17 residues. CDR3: CASSLGGSSIMNTEAFF. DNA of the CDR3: TGCGCCAGCAGCTTGGGGGGCAGCTCGATAATGAACACTGAAGCTTTCTTT.

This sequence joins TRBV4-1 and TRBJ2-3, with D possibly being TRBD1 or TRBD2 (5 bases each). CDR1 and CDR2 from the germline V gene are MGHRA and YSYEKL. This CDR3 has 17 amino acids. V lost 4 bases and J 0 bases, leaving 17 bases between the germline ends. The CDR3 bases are TGCGCCAGCAGCCCTGGACAAGCGGTGATTAGCACAGATACGCAGTATTTT. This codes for CASSPGQAVISTDTQYF.

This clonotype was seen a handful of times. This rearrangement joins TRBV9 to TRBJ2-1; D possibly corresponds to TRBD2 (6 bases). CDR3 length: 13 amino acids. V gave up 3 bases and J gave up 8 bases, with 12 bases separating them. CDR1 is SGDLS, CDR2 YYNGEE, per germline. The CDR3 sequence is CASSGRAEDEQFF. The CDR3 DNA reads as TGTGCCAGCAGCGGGAGGGCCGAAGATGAGCAGTTCTTC.

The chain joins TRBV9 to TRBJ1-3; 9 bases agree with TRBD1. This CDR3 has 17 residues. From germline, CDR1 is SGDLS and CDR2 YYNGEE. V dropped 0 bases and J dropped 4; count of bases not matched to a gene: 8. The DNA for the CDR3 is TGTGCCAGCAGCGTAGGGGACAGGGAAACAATCGGAAACACCATATATTTT. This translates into CASSVGDRETIGNTIYF. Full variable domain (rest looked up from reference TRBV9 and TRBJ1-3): DSGVTQTPKHLITATGQRVTLRCSPRSGDLSVYWYQQSLDQGLQFLIQYYNGEERAKGNILERFSAQQFPDLHSELNLSSLELGDSALYFCASSVGDRETIGNTIYFGEGSWLTVV.

In DNA form, the CDR3 reads TGTGCCAGCAGTTACTCATGGGTCGTCGGAGCTTCTCGGGGCTACACCTTC. It translates to CASSYSWVVGASRGYTF. The rearrangement joins TRBV6-5 to TRBJ1-2, with no clear D. V lost 0 bases and J lost 8, with 22 bases in between. The CDR3 consists of 17 residues. The V gene's germline CDR1 is MNHEY and CDR2 SVGAGI.

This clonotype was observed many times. CDR3 loop: CASSSVTGWGEAFF. The CDR3 nucleotides are TGTGCCAGCAGTTCCGTAACAGGGTGGGGTGAAGCTTTCTTT. The chain uses TRBV12-3 or TRBV12-4 and TRBJ1-1; possible D gene TRBD1, 6 bases. The V and J ends lost 4 bases and 7 bases respectively, with 16 bases between them. The length of the CDR3 is 14 residues.

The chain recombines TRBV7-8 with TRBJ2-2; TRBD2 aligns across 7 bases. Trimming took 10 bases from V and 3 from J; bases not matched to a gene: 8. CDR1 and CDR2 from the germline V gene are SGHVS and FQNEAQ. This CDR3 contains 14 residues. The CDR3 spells CATRLALDTGELFF. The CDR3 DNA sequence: TGTGCCACCCGACTAGCTCTGGACACCGGGGAGCTGTTTTTT.

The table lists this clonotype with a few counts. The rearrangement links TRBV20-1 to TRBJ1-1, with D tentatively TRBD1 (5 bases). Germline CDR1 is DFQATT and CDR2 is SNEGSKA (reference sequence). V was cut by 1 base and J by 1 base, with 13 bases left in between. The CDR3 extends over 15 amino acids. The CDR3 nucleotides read TGCAGTGCTAGAGGGGGAGGAGGGACGAACACTGAAGCTTTCTTT. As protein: CSARGGGGTNTEAFF.

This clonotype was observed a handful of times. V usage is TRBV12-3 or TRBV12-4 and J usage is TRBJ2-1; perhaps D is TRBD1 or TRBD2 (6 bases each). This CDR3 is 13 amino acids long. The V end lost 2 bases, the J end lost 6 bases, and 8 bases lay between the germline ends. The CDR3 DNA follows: TGTGCCAGCAGTTTATGGGGGGCCAATGAGCAGTTCTTC. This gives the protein CASSLWGANEQFF.

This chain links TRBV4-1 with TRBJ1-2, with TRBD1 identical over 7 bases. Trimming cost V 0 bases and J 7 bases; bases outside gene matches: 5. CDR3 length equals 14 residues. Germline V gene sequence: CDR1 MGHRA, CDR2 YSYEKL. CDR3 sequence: CASSQEGGRSGYTF. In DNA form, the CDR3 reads TGCGCCAGCAGCCAAGAAGGGGGCAGGAGTGGCTACACCTTC.

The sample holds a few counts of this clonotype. The CDR3 DNA reads TGTGCCAGCCAAGAGGGACCAGAGAGTTCGAACACCATATATTTT. Its protein product is CASQEGPESSNTIYF. V usage is TRBV21-1 and J usage is TRBJ1-3; the listed D gene, TRBD1, was not tested against the DNA. TRBV21-1 is a known pseudogene. The CDR3 runs 15 residues.

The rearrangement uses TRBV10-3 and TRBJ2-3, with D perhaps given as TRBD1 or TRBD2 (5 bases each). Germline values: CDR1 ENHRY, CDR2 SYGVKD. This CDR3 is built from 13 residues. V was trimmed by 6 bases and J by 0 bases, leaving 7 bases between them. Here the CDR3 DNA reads TGTGCCATCAGGGGGGTTAGCACAGATACGCAGTATTTT. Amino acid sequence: CAIRGVSTDTQYF.

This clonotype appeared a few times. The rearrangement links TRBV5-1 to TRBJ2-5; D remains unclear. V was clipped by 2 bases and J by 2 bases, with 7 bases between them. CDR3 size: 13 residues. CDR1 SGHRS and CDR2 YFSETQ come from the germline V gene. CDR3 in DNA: TGCGCCAGCAGCTTTTCACAGCAAGAGACCCAGTACTTC. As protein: CASSFSQQETQYF. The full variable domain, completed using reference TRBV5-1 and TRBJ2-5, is KAGVTQTPRYLIKTRGQQVTLSCSPISGHRSVSWYQQTPGQGLQFLFEYFSETQRNKGNFPGRFSGRQFSNSRSEMNVSTLELGDSALYLCASSFSQQETQYFGPGTRLLVL.

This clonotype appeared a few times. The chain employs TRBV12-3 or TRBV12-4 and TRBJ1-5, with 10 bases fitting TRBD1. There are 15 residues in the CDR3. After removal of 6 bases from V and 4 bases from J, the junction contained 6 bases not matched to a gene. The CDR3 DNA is TGTGCCAGCAGCCGGACAGGGGGTGGAAATCAGCCCCAGCATTTT. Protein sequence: CASSRTGGGNQPQHF.